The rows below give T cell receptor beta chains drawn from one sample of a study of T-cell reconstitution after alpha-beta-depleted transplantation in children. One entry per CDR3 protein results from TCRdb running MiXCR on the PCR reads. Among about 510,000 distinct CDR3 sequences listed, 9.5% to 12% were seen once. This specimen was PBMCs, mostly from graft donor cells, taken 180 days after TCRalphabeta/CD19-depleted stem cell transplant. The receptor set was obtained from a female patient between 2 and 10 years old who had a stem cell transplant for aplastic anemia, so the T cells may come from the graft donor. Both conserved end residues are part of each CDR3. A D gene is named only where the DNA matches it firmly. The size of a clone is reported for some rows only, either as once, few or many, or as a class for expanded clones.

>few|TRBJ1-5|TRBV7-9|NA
CASSPLESDINQPQHF
TGTGCCAGCAGCCCGCTTGAATCGGACATCAATCAGCCCCAGCATTTT
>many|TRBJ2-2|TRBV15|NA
CATSTPGYNTGELFF
TGTGCCACCAGCACTCCGGGATATAACACCGGGGAGCTGTTTTTT
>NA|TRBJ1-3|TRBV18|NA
CASSPGKGGNTIYF
TGTGCCAGCTCACCAGGGAAGGGAGGAAACACCATATATTTT
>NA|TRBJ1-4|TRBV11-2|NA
CASSSERTNPWTANEKLFF
TGTGCCAGCAGTTCGGAACGAACCAACCCCTGGACGGCTAATGAAAAACTGTTTTTT
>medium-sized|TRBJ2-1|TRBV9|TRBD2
CASSVSTSGRNEQFF
TGTGCCAGCAGCGTTTCGACTAGCGGGAGGAATGAGCAGTTCTTC
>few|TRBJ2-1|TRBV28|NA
CASRIGRYYNEQFF
TGTGCCAGCAGGATCGGAAGGTACTACAATGAGCAGTTCTTC
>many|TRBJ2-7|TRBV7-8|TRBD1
CASSFAGTGGEQYF
TGTGCCAGCAGCTTTGCCGGGACAGGGGGCGAGCAGTACTTC
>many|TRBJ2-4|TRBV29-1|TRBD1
CSVQRTGHAKNIQYF
TGCAGCGTACAGAGGACAGGGCACGCCAAAAACATTCAGTACTTC
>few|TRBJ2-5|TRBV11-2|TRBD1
CASSLSQNQGARETQYF
TGTGCCAGCAGCTTATCCCAAAATCAGGGGGCTCGGGAGACCCAGTACTTC
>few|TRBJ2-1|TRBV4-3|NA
CASSQDLTPFGNEQFF
TGCGCCAGCAGCCAAGATCTTACCCCATTTGGCAATGAGCAGTTCTTC
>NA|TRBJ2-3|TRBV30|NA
CAWSVQGRTDTQYF
TGTGCCTGGAGTGTACAGGGCCGCACAGATACGCAGTATTTT
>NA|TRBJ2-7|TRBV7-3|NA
CASSLKFGQPDYEQYF
TGTGCCAGCAGCTTAAAATTCGGGCAGCCAGACTACGAGCAGTACTTC
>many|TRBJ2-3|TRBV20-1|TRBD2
CSASRLAGLQDTQYF
TGCAGTGCTAGTCGGCTAGCGGGATTGCAAGATACGCAGTATTTT
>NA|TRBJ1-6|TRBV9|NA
CASSVGRTGNSPLHF
TGTGCCAGCAGCGTAGGAAGAACAGGAAATTCACCCCTCCACTTT
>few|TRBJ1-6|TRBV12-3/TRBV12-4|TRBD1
CASSGQGHLLSPLHF
TGTGCCAGCAGTGGACAGGGGCATTTGCTTTCACCCCTCCACTTT
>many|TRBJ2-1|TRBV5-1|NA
CASSPRIPPDEQFF
TGCGCCAGCAGCCCCAGGATACCACCCGATGAGCAGTTCTTC
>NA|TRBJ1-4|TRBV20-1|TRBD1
CSARGQREKLFF
TGCAGTGCGAGGGGACAGAGAGAAAAACTGTTTTTT
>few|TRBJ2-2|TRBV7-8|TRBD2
CASSFFVFSRENGELFF
TGTGCCAGCAGCTTCTTCGTCTTCTCGCGGGAGAACGGGGAGCTGTTTTTT
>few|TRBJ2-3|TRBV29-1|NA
CSVVEAGWTDTQYF
TGCAGCGTTGTAGAGGCAGGGTGGACAGATACGCAGTATTTT
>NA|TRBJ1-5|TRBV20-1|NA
CSARDYVGLNQPQHF
TGCAGTGCTAGAGATTACGTCGGCCTCAATCAGCCCCAGCATTTT
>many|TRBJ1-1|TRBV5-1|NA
CASSLNPWTDDSNTEAFF
TGCGCCAGCAGCTTAAATCCCTGGACGGACGATTCGAACACTGAAGCTTTCTTT
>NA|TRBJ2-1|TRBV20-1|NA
CSASVSQGAYNEQFF
TGCAGTGCTAGTGTGTCACAGGGAGCCTACAATGAGCAGTTCTTC
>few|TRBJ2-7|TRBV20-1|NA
CSARATRAQVTYEQYF
TGCAGTGCTAGAGCCACGAGAGCACAGGTTACCTACGAGCAGTACTTC
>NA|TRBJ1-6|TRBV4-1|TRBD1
CASSQASRGTISPLHF
TGCGCCAGCAGCCAAGCCAGCAGGGGGACGATTTCACCCCTCCACTTT
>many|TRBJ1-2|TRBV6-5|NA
CASSHGTGPSGYTF
TGTGCCAGCAGCCACGGGACTGGCCCTTCGGGCTACACCTTC
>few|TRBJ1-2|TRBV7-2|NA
CASSLARKLGGSYYGYTF
TGTGCCAGCAGCTTAGCGCGAAAGCTGGGGGGATCCTACTATGGCTACACCTTC
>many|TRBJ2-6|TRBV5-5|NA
CASSLGAPGAGRTF
TGTGCCAGCAGCTTGGGGGCGCCGGGTGCTGGCAGGACTTTC
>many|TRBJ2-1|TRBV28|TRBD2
CASAGIKAGGWHEQFF
TGTGCCAGCGCGGGAATAAAAGCGGGGGGATGGCATGAGCAGTTCTTC
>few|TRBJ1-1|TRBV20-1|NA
CSARNGGGGEAFF
TGCAGTGCTAGAAACGGGGGTGGGGGTGAAGCTTTCTTT
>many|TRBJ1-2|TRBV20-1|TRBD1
CSARDPGTAIYYGYTF
TGCAGTGCTAGAGATCCGGGGACAGCAATATACTATGGCTACACCTTC
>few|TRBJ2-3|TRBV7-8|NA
CASSRNRVPTDTQYF
TGTGCCAGCAGCCGAAACAGAGTCCCCACAGATACGCAGTATTTT
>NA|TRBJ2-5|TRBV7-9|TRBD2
CASSLAWGGQETQYF
TGTGCCAGCAGCTTAGCGTGGGGGGGCCAAGAGACCCAGTACTTC
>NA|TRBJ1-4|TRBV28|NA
CASSVVEVEKLFF
TGTGCCAGCAGTGTCGTCGAGGTCGAAAAACTGTTTTTT
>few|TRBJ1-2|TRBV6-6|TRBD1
CASIPGQGHGYTF
TGTGCCAGCATACCAGGACAGGGACATGGCTACACCTTC
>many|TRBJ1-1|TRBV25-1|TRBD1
CASRGTGHRGTEAFF
TGTGCCAGCAGGGGGACAGGCCATAGGGGCACTGAAGCTTTCTTT
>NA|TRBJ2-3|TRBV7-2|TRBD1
CASSLAGTGPADTQYF
TGTGCCAGCAGCTTAGCGGGGACAGGGCCCGCAGATACGCAGTATTTT
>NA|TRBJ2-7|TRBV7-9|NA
CASSFSDPLPGAQYF
TGTGCCAGCAGCTTTTCGGACCCCCTGCCAGGTGCGCAGTACTTC
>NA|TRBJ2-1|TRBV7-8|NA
CASSLFAAVSPYTEQFF
TGTGCCAGCAGCTTATTCGCAGCGGTTTCCCCCTACACTGAGCAGTTCTTC
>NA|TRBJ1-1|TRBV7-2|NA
CASSRGAGPFWNTEAFF
TGTGCCAGCAGCAGAGGGGCAGGGCCCTTTTGGAACACTGAAGCTTTCTTT
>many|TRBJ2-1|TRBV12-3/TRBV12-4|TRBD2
CASSSGLAGVYNEQFF
TGTGCCAGCAGTTCAGGACTAGCGGGAGTCTACAATGAGCAGTTCTTC